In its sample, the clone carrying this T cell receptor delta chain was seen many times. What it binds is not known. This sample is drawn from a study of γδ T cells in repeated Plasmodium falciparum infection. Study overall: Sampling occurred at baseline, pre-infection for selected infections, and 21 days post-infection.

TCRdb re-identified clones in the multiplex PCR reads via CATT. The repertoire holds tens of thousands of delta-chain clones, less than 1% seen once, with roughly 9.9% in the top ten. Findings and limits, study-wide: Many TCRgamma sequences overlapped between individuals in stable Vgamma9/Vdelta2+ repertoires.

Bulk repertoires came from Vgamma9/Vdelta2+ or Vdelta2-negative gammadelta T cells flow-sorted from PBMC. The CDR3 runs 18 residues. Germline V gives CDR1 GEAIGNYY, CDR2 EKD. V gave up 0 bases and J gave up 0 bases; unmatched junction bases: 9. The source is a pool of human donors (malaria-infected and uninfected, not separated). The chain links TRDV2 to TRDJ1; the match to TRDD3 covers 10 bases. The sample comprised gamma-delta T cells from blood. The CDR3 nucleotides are TGTGCCTGTGACACCGTGGGGGGATACGCTTTACACACCGATAAACTCATCTTT. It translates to CACDTVGGYALHTDKLIF.